This T cell receptor beta chain was observed in a study of blood T cell repertoires in COVID-19. For the study at large: The United States, Italy and Spain supplied acute and convalescent COVID-19 samples. T cells, B-cell-depleted T cells, or PBMCs provided the cDNA or gDNA that served as material.

Profiled with immunoSEQ multiplex PCR; TCRdb holds only in-frame clones, not every one. The sample has more than 70,000 clones; about 88% are singletons. This clonotype was sampled from a man aged 55 to 70 with acute or convalescent COVID-19. Input material: peripheral blood.

CDR3 protein: CASSLGWQIQETQYF. In DNA, the CDR3 is TGCGCCAGCAGCTTGGGATGGCAGATCCAAGAGACCCAGTACTTC. This chain joins TRBV5-1 and TRBJ2-5, with unresolved D. The germline V gene encodes CDR1 SGHRS and CDR2 YFSETQ. CDR3 size: 15 residues. Trimming removed 0 bases at V and 1 base at J, with 10 bases between.